The rows below give T cell receptor beta chains drawn from one sample of a study of cytomegalovirus exposure and HLA in healthy donors. The repertoire was sequenced with immunoSEQ multiplex PCR; TCRdb's copy has only in-frame clones and lacks some. Among approximately 210,000 clones listed, roughly three quarters were seen once. The material sequenced was PBMCs. Receptor source: a woman between 50 and 59 years old in good health and CMV-seronegative. The CDR3 runs from the conserved cysteine through the conserved F or W. D genes are given only for firm matches. Some rows mark clone size as missing; the rest say once, few, many or name a class of expanded clone.

clone_size j_call v_call d_call cdr3_nt cdr3_aa
- TRBJ1-4 TRBV27 - TGTGCCAGCAGTCCAAGACAGTTTAATGAAAAACTGTTTTTT CASSPRQFNEKLFF
- TRBJ1-4 TRBV7-9 - TGTGCCAGCAGCCGGCCTTTCAGACAGATGGCTAATGAAAAACTGTTTTTT CASSRPFRQMANEKLFF
- TRBJ1-1 TRBV19 TRBD1 TGTGCCAGTAGTTCCCGAAGGGGGCGTGTGGGGAACACTGAAGCTTTCTTT CASSSRRGRVGNTEAFF
- TRBJ2-3 TRBV10-3 - TGTGCCATCAGTGAGAACGGGGATACGCAGTATTTT CAISENGDTQYF
- TRBJ1-6 TRBV19 TRBD1 TGTGCCAGTACCCAGGGGGGTAATTCACCCCTCCACTTT CASTQGGNSPLHF
- TRBJ2-3 TRBV19 TRBD2 TGTGCCAGTAGTATAAACCGTCTAGCGGGGGGCGGGAATACGCAGTATTTT CASSINRLAGGGNTQYF
- TRBJ2-7 TRBV10-3 TRBD1 TGTGCCATCAGGGGACAGTCCAGCGAGCAGTACTTC CAIRGQSSEQYF
- TRBJ2-7 TRBV7-9 - TGTGCCAGCAGCCGATCTCCTCCAGGCGTACAACTTCCCTACGAGCAGTACTTC CASSRSPPGVQLPYEQYF
- TRBJ1-2 TRBV4-3 - TGCGCCAGCAGCCACGACCAAAACAGGGTGAGTTACACCTTC CASSHDQNRVSYTF
- TRBJ2-3 TRBV5-1 - TGCGCCAGCAGCTTGTCGGGGGGCGTTGGCACAGATACGCAGTATTTT CASSLSGGVGTDTQYF
- TRBJ2-2 TRBV7-2 TRBD2 TGTGCCAGCAGCTTAGGGGGGGGGAACACCGGGGAGCTGTTTTTT CASSLGGGNTGELFF
- TRBJ1-3 TRBV5-8 TRBD1 TGTGCCAGCAGCTTGGCCGGGACAGGGGCTGGAAACACCATATATTTT CASSLAGTGAGNTIYF
- TRBJ2-7 TRBV28 - TGTGCCAGCAGTCTAACCGGGACAAAAGCCTACGAGCAGTACTTC CASSLTGTKAYEQYF
- TRBJ1-4 TRBV6-1 - TGTGCCAGCAGTGAAGCGCAGGGTGCAACTAATGAAAAACTGTTTTTT CASSEAQGATNEKLFF
- TRBJ1-2 TRBV7-3 TRBD1 TGTGCCAGCAGCCGGACAGGGGGCGATGGCTACACCTTC CASSRTGGDGYTF
- TRBJ1-5 TRBV7-9 - TGTGCCAGCAGCTTTGACGGGTCTAGCAATCAGCCCCAGCATTTT CASSFDGSSNQPQHF
- TRBJ1-5 TRBV15 TRBD1 TGTGCCACCAGCAGAGATCTGAGGGGACAGGGGCAAGGGAATCAGCCCCAGCATTTT CATSRDLRGQGQGNQPQHF
- TRBJ1-5 TRBV2 TRBD1 TGTGCCAGCAGCCAGGGGGGAGGGCCCCAGCATTTT CASSQGGGPQHF
- TRBJ2-7 TRBV11-2 - TGTGCCAGCAGCTTAGAGGTTCGACAGGTCAGCTCCTACGAGCAGTACTTC CASSLEVRQVSSYEQYF
- TRBJ1-2 TRBV10-3 TRBD1 TGTGCCATCAGTGGGACAGGGAACTATGGCTACACCTTC CAISGTGNYGYTF
- TRBJ2-5 TRBV9 TRBD2 TGTGCCAGCAGCGTAGTCGGGGGGCAAGAGACCCAGTACTTC CASSVVGGQETQYF
once TRBJ2-1 TRBV7-8 - TGTGCCAGCAGCTCACAATTCCGGGACACCACCTACAATGAGCAGTTCTTC CASSSQFRDTTYNEQFF
- TRBJ1-3 TRBV7-9 - TGTGCCAGCAGCTTAGGGGGCCTCTCTGGAAACACCATATATTTT CASSLGGLSGNTIYF
- TRBJ2-6 TRBV2 - TGTGCCAGCAGTGACAGGCCTTCGAGCTCTGGGGCCAACGTCCTGACTTTC CASSDRPSSSGANVLTF
- TRBJ2-7 TRBV19 - TGTGCCAGTAGTTACGGGGTCTCCTACGAGCAGTACTTC CASSYGVSYEQYF
- TRBJ1-1 TRBV7-9 - TGTTCCAGCAGCTTAAAGACAGGAGCGGCTTTCTTT CSSSLKTGAAFF
- TRBJ1-2 TRBV9 TRBD1 TGTGCCAGCAGCTACGGACAGGGGGCTGGCTACACCTTC CASSYGQGAGYTF
- TRBJ2-2 TRBV27 TRBD1 TGTGCCAGCAGCGTCGACAGGGGGCGCATGTCCGGGGAGCTGTTTTTT CASSVDRGRMSGELFF